The rows below give T cell receptor beta chains drawn from one sample of a study of PD-1 blockade in classical Hodgkin lymphoma. Assay used: immunoSEQ multiplex PCR; TCRdb lists only in-frame clones, some missing. The table records several thousand clones, 80% of them present only once. The sequencing here drew on CD4+ T cells from blood, taken at baseline. The receptors derive from a human donor with classical Hodgkin lymphoma. Both conserved end residues are part of each CDR3. Fields, in order: V gene, D gene, J gene, clone size, CDR3 length, CDR3 protein, CDR3 DNA. D genes are given only for firm matches. For some rows the clone size is stated as once, few or many, or as a class when expanded; others skip it.

V gene: TRBV11-2
D gene: TRBD2
J gene: TRBJ2-7
clone size: -
CDR3 length: 15
CDR3 protein: CASSLSGRRGYEQYF
CDR3 DNA: TGTGCCAGCAGCCTTAGCGGGAGACGCGGCTACGAGCAGTACTTC

V gene: TRBV6-1
D gene: -
J gene: TRBJ2-1
clone size: -
CDR3 length: 15
CDR3 protein: CASSEGTRKNNEQFF
CDR3 DNA: TGTGCCAGCAGTGAAGGAACCCGTAAGAACAATGAGCAGTTCTTC

V gene: TRBV5-1
D gene: TRBD1
J gene: TRBJ2-1
clone size: -
CDR3 length: 15
CDR3 protein: CASSSGTGSFNEQFF
CDR3 DNA: TGCGCCAGCAGCTCCGGGACAGGGAGTTTCAATGAGCAGTTCTTC

V gene: TRBV28
D gene: TRBD2
J gene: TRBJ2-1
clone size: -
CDR3 length: 15
CDR3 protein: CASSSGLASHNEQFF
CDR3 DNA: TGTGCCAGCAGTTCGGGACTAGCGTCTCACAATGAGCAGTTCTTC

V gene: TRBV11-2
D gene: TRBD1
J gene: TRBJ2-5
clone size: few
CDR3 length: 14
CDR3 protein: CASSRRQGAETQYF
CDR3 DNA: TGTGCCAGCAGCCGGCGACAGGGGGCCGAGACCCAGTACTTC

V gene: TRBV6-1
D gene: -
J gene: TRBJ2-3
clone size: -
CDR3 length: 15
CDR3 protein: CASRGAGAGTDTQYF
CDR3 DNA: TGTGCCAGCAGGGGCGCGGGGGCTGGCACAGATACGCAGTATTTT

V gene: TRBV5-1
D gene: -
J gene: TRBJ2-3
clone size: once
CDR3 length: 14
CDR3 protein: CASSSDSSTDTQYF
CDR3 DNA: TGCGCCAGCAGCTCAGACAGTTCCACAGATACGCAGTATTTT

V gene: TRBV7-2
D gene: TRBD2
J gene: TRBJ2-7
clone size: -
CDR3 length: 15
CDR3 protein: CASSSQGLANYEQYF
CDR3 DNA: TGTGCCAGCAGCTCGCAGGGACTAGCGAACTACGAGCAGTACTTC

V gene: TRBV7-7
D gene: TRBD1
J gene: TRBJ1-1
clone size: -
CDR3 length: 14
CDR3 protein: CASSWGQSCTEAFF
CDR3 DNA: TGTGCTAGCAGCTGGGGACAGTCTTGCACTGAAGCTTTCTTT

V gene: TRBV18
D gene: -
J gene: TRBJ1-6
clone size: -
CDR3 length: 14
CDR3 protein: CASSPQGDNSPLHF
CDR3 DNA: TGTGCCAGCTCACCACAAGGCGATAATTCACCCCTCCACTTT

V gene: TRBV5-3
D gene: TRBD1
J gene: TRBJ2-1
clone size: -
CDR3 length: 17
CDR3 protein: CARSVSVGDRRYNEQFF
CDR3 DNA: TGTGCCAGAAGCGTGAGTGTTGGGGACAGACGATACAATGAGCAGTTCTTC

V gene: TRBV27
D gene: -
J gene: TRBJ1-5
clone size: -
CDR3 length: 15
CDR3 protein: CASSLSRGGFQPQHF
CDR3 DNA: TGTGCCAGCAGTTTATCACGGGGGGGTTTCCAGCCCCAGCATTTT

V gene: TRBV7-9
D gene: -
J gene: TRBJ2-3
clone size: -
CDR3 length: 15
CDR3 protein: CASSLAGSRTDTQYF
CDR3 DNA: TGTGCCAGCAGCTTAGCCGGGAGTCGCACAGATACGCAGTATTTT

V gene: TRBV5-1
D gene: -
J gene: TRBJ2-7
clone size: -
CDR3 length: 13
CDR3 protein: CASRQGASYEQYF
CDR3 DNA: TGCGCCAGCAGACAGGGAGCATCCTACGAGCAGTACTTC

V gene: TRBV7-2
D gene: -
J gene: TRBJ1-4
clone size: few
CDR3 length: 14
CDR3 protein: CASSFGGGNEKLFF
CDR3 DNA: TGTGCCAGCAGCTTTGGGGGGGGGAATGAAAAACTGTTTTTT

V gene: TRBV5-5
D gene: -
J gene: TRBJ1-1
clone size: -
CDR3 length: 15
CDR3 protein: CASSYAGAGNTEAFF
CDR3 DNA: TGTGCCAGCAGCTACGCAGGGGCGGGGAACACTGAAGCTTTCTTT

V gene: TRBV6-1
D gene: -
J gene: TRBJ2-7
clone size: -
CDR3 length: 11
CDR3 protein: CASSEGHNLYF
CDR3 DNA: TGTGCCAGCAGTGAAGGACATAATTTGTACTTC

V gene: TRBV7-6
D gene: -
J gene: TRBJ1-4
clone size: -
CDR3 length: 17
CDR3 protein: CASSLGGGGRSIEKLFF
CDR3 DNA: TGTGCCAGCAGCTTAGGGGGGGGTGGTCGATCGATTGAAAAACTGTTTTTT

V gene: TRBV5-6
D gene: -
J gene: TRBJ1-5
clone size: few
CDR3 length: 12
CDR3 protein: CASSLEFGPQHF
CDR3 DNA: TGTGCCAGCAGCTTGGAATTTGGGCCCCAGCATTTT

V gene: TRBV6-4
D gene: TRBD2
J gene: TRBJ2-3
clone size: -
CDR3 length: 12
CDR3 protein: CASREGGDTQYF
CDR3 DNA: TGTGCCAGCAGGGAGGGAGGGGATACGCAGTATTTT

V gene: TRBV15
D gene: -
J gene: TRBJ1-5
clone size: -
CDR3 length: 12
CDR3 protein: CATSREGEPQHF
CDR3 DNA: TGTGCCACCAGCAGGGAGGGCGAGCCCCAGCATTTT

V gene: TRBV5-1
D gene: TRBD2
J gene: TRBJ2-1
clone size: -
CDR3 length: 18
CDR3 protein: CASSPGLAGVSSYNEQFF
CDR3 DNA: TGCGCCAGCAGCCCAGGACTAGCGGGGGTGAGCTCCTACAATGAGCAGTTCTTC

V gene: TRBV25-1
D gene: TRBD1
J gene: TRBJ1-1
clone size: -
CDR3 length: 14
CDR3 protein: CASSKQGTSTEAFF
CDR3 DNA: TGTGCCAGCAGCAAACAGGGGACGAGCACTGAAGCTTTCTTT

V gene: TRBV27
D gene: TRBD2
J gene: TRBJ2-5
clone size: -
CDR3 length: 18
CDR3 protein: CASSLRITGTNGVETQYF
CDR3 DNA: TGTGCCAGCAGTTTACGCATCACCGGGACTAATGGGGTGGAGACCCAGTACTTC

V gene: TRBV10-3
D gene: -
J gene: TRBJ2-1
clone size: -
CDR3 length: 12
CDR3 protein: CATADRYNEQFF
CDR3 DNA: TGTGCCACCGCTGACAGGTACAATGAGCAGTTCTTC

V gene: TRBV5-1
D gene: -
J gene: TRBJ2-2
clone size: -
CDR3 length: 14
CDR3 protein: CASRVGRSTGELFF
CDR3 DNA: TGCGCCAGCAGGGTCGGGAGAAGCACCGGGGAGCTGTTTTTT

V gene: TRBV10-1
D gene: -
J gene: TRBJ2-5
clone size: -
CDR3 length: 15
CDR3 protein: CASSDISSGQETQYF
CDR3 DNA: TGCGCCAGCAGTGATATTTCGAGCGGACAAGAGACCCAGTACTTC

V gene: TRBV5-1
D gene: TRBD1
J gene: TRBJ2-3
clone size: once
CDR3 length: 15
CDR3 protein: CASSLGQGAADTQYF
CDR3 DNA: TGCGCCAGCAGCCTCGGACAGGGGGCAGCAGATACGCAGTATTTT

V gene: TRBV5-1
D gene: -
J gene: TRBJ1-5
clone size: -
CDR3 length: 14
CDR3 protein: CASSRDGGNQPQHF
CDR3 DNA: TGCGCCAGCAGCAGGGACGGGGGGAATCAGCCCCAGCATTTT

V gene: TRBV19
D gene: TRBD2
J gene: TRBJ2-7
clone size: -
CDR3 length: 15
CDR3 protein: CASSHPWEGLYEQYF
CDR3 DNA: TGTGCCAGTAGTCACCCGTGGGAGGGCCTCTACGAGCAGTACTTC

V gene: TRBV5-1
D gene: TRBD1
J gene: TRBJ1-3
clone size: once
CDR3 length: 16
CDR3 protein: CASSLGDRVAGNTIYF
CDR3 DNA: TGCGCCAGCAGCTTGGGAGACAGGGTAGCTGGAAACACCATATATTTT

V gene: TRBV10-3
D gene: -
J gene: TRBJ2-5
clone size: -
CDR3 length: 14
CDR3 protein: CAISPLGTTETQYF
CDR3 DNA: TGTGCCATCAGTCCACTAGGGACAACAGAGACCCAGTACTTC

V gene: TRBV10-3
D gene: TRBD1
J gene: TRBJ1-2
clone size: -
CDR3 length: 13
CDR3 protein: CAISTGQEDGYTF
CDR3 DNA: TGTGCCATCAGTACGGGACAGGAGGATGGCTACACCTTC

V gene: TRBV10-3
D gene: TRBD2
J gene: TRBJ2-2
clone size: few
CDR3 length: 15
CDR3 protein: CAISERIAGTGELFF
CDR3 DNA: TGTGCCATCAGTGAACGGATAGCGGGAACCGGGGAGCTGTTTTTT

V gene: TRBV5-6
D gene: -
J gene: TRBJ1-3
clone size: once
CDR3 length: 15
CDR3 protein: CASSLRQLSGNTIYF
CDR3 DNA: TGTGCCAGCAGCTTGCGGCAGCTCTCTGGAAACACCATATATTTT

V gene: TRBV10-3
D gene: -
J gene: TRBJ1-1
clone size: -
CDR3 length: 14
CDR3 protein: CAISEQGPNTEAFF
CDR3 DNA: TGTGCCATCAGTGAGCAGGGCCCGAACACTGAAGCTTTCTTT

V gene: TRBV18
D gene: -
J gene: TRBJ2-5
clone size: -
CDR3 length: 14
CDR3 protein: CASSPPTGLGTQYF
CDR3 DNA: TGTGCCAGCTCACCGCCGACAGGCCTGGGGACCCAGTACTTC

V gene: TRBV23-1
D gene: -
J gene: TRBJ1-2
clone size: -
CDR3 length: 13
CDR3 protein: CASISGGNYGYTF
CDR3 DNA: TGCGCCAGCATATCTGGGGGCAACTATGGCTACACCTTC

V gene: TRBV5-6
D gene: -
J gene: TRBJ2-1
clone size: -
CDR3 length: 13
CDR3 protein: CASSGNFYNEQFF
CDR3 DNA: TGTGCCAGCAGCGGGAATTTTTACAATGAGCAGTTCTTC

V gene: TRBV11-3
D gene: -
J gene: TRBJ2-1
clone size: -
CDR3 length: 15
CDR3 protein: CASSFSASSYNEQFF
CDR3 DNA: TGTGCCAGCAGCTTTAGCGCCAGCTCCTACAATGAGCAGTTCTTC

V gene: TRBV7-8
D gene: -
J gene: TRBJ2-6
clone size: -
CDR3 length: 17
CDR3 protein: CASSSRDGSSGANVLTF
CDR3 DNA: TGTGCCAGCAGCTCTCGGGACGGAAGCTCTGGGGCCAACGTCCTGACTTTC

V gene: TRBV5-4
D gene: TRBD1
J gene: TRBJ2-4
clone size: -
CDR3 length: 15
CDR3 protein: CASSYAGTGRNIQYF
CDR3 DNA: TGTGCCAGCAGCTACGCCGGGACAGGAAGGAACATTCAGTACTTC

V gene: TRBV19
D gene: TRBD2
J gene: TRBJ2-5
clone size: -
CDR3 length: 16
CDR3 protein: CASLLRRPGGQETQYF
CDR3 DNA: TGTGCCAGTCTCCTCAGAAGGCCGGGGGGACAAGAGACCCAGTACTTC

V gene: TRBV5-6
D gene: TRBD1
J gene: TRBJ2-7
clone size: once
CDR3 length: 16
CDR3 protein: CASSIKTGTGGYEQYF
CDR3 DNA: TGTGCCAGCAGCATAAAGACCGGGACAGGGGGCTACGAGCAGTACTTC

V gene: TRBV6-6
D gene: -
J gene: TRBJ1-6
clone size: -
CDR3 length: 16
CDR3 protein: CASSYSIGTGDSPLHF
CDR3 DNA: TGTGCCAGCAGTTACTCGATCGGAACCGGGGATTCACCCCTCCACTTT

V gene: TRBV7-2
D gene: TRBD2
J gene: TRBJ2-1
clone size: -
CDR3 length: 16
CDR3 protein: CASSLAGLAGDNEQFF
CDR3 DNA: TGTGCCAGCAGCTTAGCGGGACTAGCGGGAGACAATGAGCAGTTCTTC

V gene: TRBV7-8
D gene: -
J gene: TRBJ1-5
clone size: -
CDR3 length: 16
CDR3 protein: CASSLPAGVSNQPQHF
CDR3 DNA: TGTGCCAGCAGCTTACCCGCCGGGGTAAGCAATCAGCCCCAGCATTTT

V gene: TRBV2
D gene: -
J gene: TRBJ1-2
clone size: -
CDR3 length: 15
CDR3 protein: CASSENVRANYGYTF
CDR3 DNA: TGTGCCAGCAGTGAAAATGTCAGAGCTAACTATGGCTACACCTTC

V gene: TRBV5-1
D gene: -
J gene: TRBJ2-3
clone size: -
CDR3 length: 15
CDR3 protein: CASSWGLTESYTQYF
CDR3 DNA: TGCGCCAGCAGCTGGGGACTGACTGAGTCTTATACGCAGTATTTT

V gene: TRBV19
D gene: -
J gene: TRBJ2-3
clone size: -
CDR3 length: 13
CDR3 protein: CASRLTVTDTQYF
CDR3 DNA: TGTGCCAGTAGACTTACAGTAACAGATACGCAGTATTTT

V gene: TRBV20-1
D gene: TRBD1
J gene: TRBJ1-1
clone size: -
CDR3 length: 11
CDR3 protein: CSAGTGGRAFF
CDR3 DNA: TGCAGTGCTGGGACAGGGGGTAGAGCTTTCTTT

V gene: TRBV5-1
D gene: -
J gene: TRBJ2-2
clone size: -
CDR3 length: 15
CDR3 protein: CASSLLGELTGELFF
CDR3 DNA: TGCGCCAGCAGCTTGTTAGGGGAACTCACCGGGGAGCTGTTTTTT

V gene: TRBV18
D gene: -
J gene: TRBJ1-1
clone size: -
CDR3 length: 14
CDR3 protein: CASSPQRAHTEAFF
CDR3 DNA: TGTGCCAGCTCACCCCAACGGGCCCACACTGAAGCTTTCTTT

V gene: TRBV7-9
D gene: -
J gene: TRBJ2-4
clone size: -
CDR3 length: 13
CDR3 protein: CASSLTVGNIQYF
CDR3 DNA: TGTGCCAGCAGCCTCACAGTTGGAAACATTCAGTACTTC

V gene: TRBV5-1
D gene: -
J gene: TRBJ1-3
clone size: -
CDR3 length: 15
CDR3 protein: CASSPRTGDGNTIYF
CDR3 DNA: TGCGCCAGCAGCCCCCGGACCGGGGACGGAAACACCATATATTTT

V gene: TRBV27
D gene: TRBD1
J gene: TRBJ2-5
clone size: -
CDR3 length: 14
CDR3 protein: CASSEVRGRETQYF
CDR3 DNA: TGTGCCAGCAGTGAGGTCAGGGGGCGAGAGACCCAGTACTTC